Listed here are 7 T cell receptor beta chains from one sample, sequenced in a study of blood T cell repertoires in COVID-19. Only in-frame clones appear in the TCRdb table, and some are missing; sequencing was by immunoSEQ multiplex PCR. The sample has more than 200,000 clones; 70% to 85% are singletons. Material: peripheral blood. These receptors were obtained from a man older than 75 with acute or convalescent COVID-19.

The CDR3 DNA follows: TGTGCCATCAGTGAGTCAGGACTAGCAGGCGGGGAGCTGTTTTTT. Translation gives CAISESGLAGGELFF. The V gene is TRBV10-3, the J gene TRBJ2-2; 8 nucleotides match TRBD2. Germline CDR1 reads ENHRY; CDR2 reads SYGVKD. Unmatched junction bases numbered 4, after V lost 0 bases and J lost 7 bases. The CDR3 sequence is 15 residues long.

V and J are TRBV15 and TRBJ2-7, with TRBD1 matching over 12 bases. Trimming at V came to 1 base and at J to 6 bases, leaving 7 bases not matched to a gene. Germline V gene sequence: CDR1 LNHNV, CDR2 YYDKDF (reference sequence). This CDR3 is built from 16 residues. The CDR3 loop reads CATSRGLGTGGVEQYF. The CDR3 DNA is TGTGCCACCAGCAGAGGTTTGGGGACAGGGGGCGTCGAGCAGTACTTC.

The V call is TRBV18, the J call TRBJ1-4; D perhaps matches TRBD1 (5 bases). V lost 1 base to trimming and J lost 6 bases, with 6 bases between them. The germline gives CDR1 KGHSH, CDR2 LQKENI. The CDR3 length is 13 residues. The CDR3 nucleotides are TGTGCCAGCTCACCACAGGGGTATGAAAAACTGTTTTTT. Its protein product is CASSPQGYEKLFF.

The rearrangement uses TRBV5-1 and TRBJ2-1; 9 bases are a match to TRBD1. V shed 1 base and J 5 bases; nucleotides not matched to a gene: 1. CDR1 and CDR2 (germline): SGHRS, YFSETQ. CDR3 length: 14 residues. The CDR3 loop reads CASSLTGGNNEQFF. The CDR3 nucleotides read TGCGCCAGCAGCTTGACAGGGGGCAACAATGAGCAGTTCTTC.

About this clone: One end of the junction is discordant with germline, which a read error may explain. The genes are TRBV12-3 or TRBV12-4 and TRBJ2-7; 12 nucleotides agree with TRBD2. This CDR3 is built from 13 residues. DNA for the CDR3: TGTGCCAGCAGGCTCCTAGCGGGAGGGCCCCTACTCTTC. It is translated as CASRLLAGGPLLF.

The chain carries TRBV15 and TRBJ1-5; a weak D match, TRBD1 (5 bases). CDR1 is LNHNV and CDR2 is YYDKDF in the germline V gene (reference sequence). This CDR3 is built from 14 residues. Trimming removed 5 bases from V and 4 bases from J, with 12 bases in between. The CDR3 nucleotides read TGTGCCACCAGCCCCTGGGGCGCAAATCAGCCCCAGCATTTT. Translating gives CATSPWGANQPQHF.

This chain joins TRBV19 and TRBJ1-5, with TRBD1 identical over 9 bases. With V trimmed by 2 bases and J by 4 bases, 3 bases remained unmatched. The CDR3 is made up of 15 amino acids. The germline CDR1 and CDR2 sequences are LNHDA and SQIVND (reference sequence). The CDR3 region has the DNA TGTGCCAGTAGTATAAGGGACAGGGTGAATCAGCCCCAGCATTTT. This translates into CASSIRDRVNQPQHF. Together with reference TRBV19 and TRBJ1-5, the CDR3 gives the full variable domain: DGGITQSPKYLFRKEGQNVTLSCEQNLNHDAMYWYRQDPGQGLRLIYYSQIVNDFQKGDIAEGYSVSREKKESFPLTVTSAQKNPTAFYLCASSIRDRVNQPQHFGDGTRLSIL.